Below, 11 T cell receptor beta chains from the same sample are listed, as sequenced in a study of T cells in Graves' hyperthyroidism and ophthalmopathy (dated by TCRdb to about 2019). The library relied on multiplex PCR. The instrument was an Illumina HiSeq 2000. The TCR beta CDR3 regions were amplified from the RNA transcripts. For the first round of RT-PCR on the TCR CDR3, the HTBI primer set was used together with the Qiagen OneStep RT-PCR kit. TCRdb trimmed the raw reads at Q25, called clones with MiXCR and kept productive beta chains. Rows are combined by CDR3 protein, so each entry shows the most common genes and DNA. Within this sample are 300,000 to 450,000 distinct CDR3 sequences, with around a quarter of them counted one time only. The ten largest clones represent less than 75% of the sample. Sequencing was done on a sample of blood. Receptor source: a man in his fifties with Graves' hyperthyroidism.

This chain uses TRBV2 with TRBJ1-1; D gene uncertain. The CDR3 runs 15 residues. Per germline, CDR1 SNHLY and CDR2 FYNNEI. The V gene lost 2 bases and the J gene lost 1 base, with 11 bases spanning the gap. In nucleotides, the CDR3 is TGTGCCAGCAGTGAAAACTGGCAGCAGAACACTGAAGCTTTCTTT. Its translation is CASSENWQQNTEAFF.

The CDR3 protein is CSVESLLREFSYNEQFF. The CDR3 DNA is TGCAGCGTTGAATCTCTTCTGCGGGAGTTCTCCTACAATGAGCAGTTCTTC. The chain combines TRBV29-1 with TRBJ2-1; 7 nucleotides line up with TRBD2. Germline V gene sequence: CDR1 SQVTM, CDR2 ANQGSEA. Trimming at V came to 2 bases and at J to 0 bases, leaving 10 bases not matched to a gene. This CDR3 contains 17 residues.

The rearrangement joins TRBV3-1 to TRBJ2-7; D remains ambiguous. The CDR3 is 14 residues long. Trimming stripped 4 bases from V and 0 bases from J, with 10 bases between. The V gene's germline CDR1 is LGHDT and CDR2 YNNKEL (reference sequence). CDR3 coding DNA: TGTGCCAGCAGCCGAGACAAGAGCTCCTACGAGCAGTACTTC. It specifies CASSRDKSSYEQYF.

This clonotype was found a few times. The genes are TRBV14 and TRBJ1-2, with D possibly being TRBD1 (6 bases). From germline, CDR1 is SGHDN and CDR2 FVKESK. There are 13 residues in the CDR3. V lost 3 bases to trimming and J lost 7 bases, with 12 bases between them. The CDR3, as DNA: TGTGCCAGCAGCCAGCAGACAGGTCTTGGCTACACCTTC. This encodes CASSQQTGLGYTF.

The rearrangement uses TRBV12-3 or TRBV12-4 and TRBJ2-7, with 7 nucleotides matching TRBD2. The CDR3 is 12 amino acids. V gave up 8 bases and J gave up 1 base; unmatched junction bases: 2. The CDR3 bases are TGTGCCAGCCGGCGGGAGTCCTACGAGCAGTACTTC. It is translated as CASRRESYEQYF.

Comment on this clonotype: Germline is not matched at one junction end, which may reflect a read error. The chain is built from TRBV7-7 and TRBJ2-5; TRBD2 aligns across 10 bases. The germline V gene has CDR1 SSHAT and CDR2 FNYEAQ (reference sequence). The CDR3 runs to 16 residues. This CDR3 reads CANSLVLAGAQETQYF. DNA of the CDR3: TGTGCCAACAGCTTAGTCCTAGCGGGAGCCCAAGAGACCCAGTACTTC.

The gene calls are TRBV24-1 and TRBJ1-5; D possibly corresponds to TRBD1 (5 bases). Per germline, CDR1 KGHDR and CDR2 SFDVKD. This CDR3 contains 15 residues. The V gene lost 2 bases and the J gene lost 6 bases, with 13 bases spanning the gap. The DNA of the CDR3 is TGTGCCACCAGTGATTCTGGAGGGGCCAGTCAGCCCCAGCATTTT. Encoded protein: CATSDSGGASQPQHF.

This rearrangement joins TRBV19 to TRBJ2-2, with a tentative D call TRBD2 (5 bases). V was pared by 5 bases and J by 0 bases, with 10 bases between. The CDR3 loop spans 15 amino acids. Germline CDR1 and CDR2: LNHDA and SQIVND (reference sequence). This CDR3 is CASSLTTTNTGELFF. The CDR3 DNA reads TGTGCCAGTAGTCTGACTACCACGAACACCGGGGAGCTGTTTTTT.

The V and J genes are TRBV7-3 and TRBJ1-4; TRBD1 agrees at 10 bases. V dropped 5 bases and J dropped 8; count of bases not matched to a gene: 5. The CDR3 loop spans 14 amino acids. Looked up from germline, CDR1 is SGHTA and CDR2 is FQGTGA. The CDR3 DNA reads as TGTGCCAGCAGCCAGGGACAGGGGTTGGAAAAACTGTTTTTT. This sequence encodes CASSQGQGLEKLFF.

This clonotype came up many times. The V call is TRBV6-6, the J call TRBJ2-1; 7 bases map to TRBD2. There are 16 residues in the CDR3. Germline V CDR1 and CDR2: MNHNY, SVGAGI (reference sequence). After removal of 4 bases from V and 0 bases from J, the junction contained 6 bases not matched to a gene. CDR3 nucleotides: TGTGCCAGCAGTTCTCGAGCGGGACCCTCCTACAATGAGCAGTTCTTC. It yields the protein CASSSRAGPSYNEQFF.

The V and J genes are TRBV20-1 and TRBJ1-2, with TRBD1 matching 9 bases. This CDR3 contains 14 residues. Germline V gene data show CDR1 as DFQATT and CDR2 as SNEGSKA (reference sequence). J gave up 6 bases and V 3 bases, and 8 bases lay outside the gene matches. The CDR3 nucleotides read TGCAGTGCTAGGATGACGGACAGGGGAGATGGCTACACCTTC. Translating it yields CSARMTDRGDGYTF.